These 7 T cell receptor beta chains originate from one sample sequenced in a study of blood T cell repertoires in COVID-19. TCRdb's table, derived via immunoSEQ multiplex PCR, lists solely in-frame clones and lacks some. The sample gives over 100,000 clones, approximately 80% of which show up once; 0.7% to 1% is in the top ten. Sequenced sample: peripheral blood. These receptors came from a woman in her sixties or seventies with acute or convalescent COVID-19.

This chain joins TRBV19 and TRBJ2-1; tentative D call: TRBD2 (5 bases). There are 18 residues in the CDR3. CDR1 is LNHDA, CDR2 SQIVND, per germline (reference sequence). V lost 1 base to trimming and J lost 7 bases, with 23 bases between them. CDR3 amino acids: CASSIAPSLVTRHNEQFF. DNA of the CDR3: TGTGCCAGTAGTATAGCCCCGTCCCTGGTTACTAGGCATAATGAGCAGTTCTTC.

V gene TRBV30 combines with J gene TRBJ2-1; D is ambiguous. The V end was cut by 1 base, the J end by 9 bases, with 13 bases between. This CDR3 region has 13 residues. The germline V gene has CDR1 GTSNPN and CDR2 SVGIG (reference sequence). CDR3 coding DNA: TGTGCCTGGAGTGATCGTCCAACGGGTGAGCAGTTCTTC. Protein: CAWSDRPTGEQFF.

The chain joins TRBV6-5 to TRBJ1-2; TRBD1 might be the D (6 bases). Germline-derived CDR1 and CDR2 are MNHEY and SVGAGI. Trimming shortened V by 5 bases and J by 4 bases, and 14 bases separated the two germline ends. CDR3 length: 14 residues. The CDR3 loop reads CASSTRTAGYGYTF. CDR3 DNA: TGTGCCAGCAGTACTCGGACAGCTGGCTATGGCTACACCTTC.

The V call is TRBV5-1, the J call TRBJ1-1; D gene uncertain. V was shortened by 4 bases and J by 3 bases, with 16 bases between the two germline ends. CDR1 is SGHRS and CDR2 is YFSETQ in the germline V gene. The CDR3 runs to 15 residues. CDR3 bases: TGCGCCAGCAGCCTGAGTAGTCGCGGTGACACTGAAGCTTTCTTT. This encodes CASSLSSRGDTEAFF.

This chain links TRBV11-3 with TRBJ1-5; TRBD1 is a possible D gene (6 bases). Trimming stripped 1 base from V and 5 bases from J, with 21 bases between. Germline lookup yields CDR1 SGHNT and CDR2 YENEEA. This CDR3 has 18 amino acids. The CDR3 protein is CASSLVSLCRGADQPQHF. The DNA of the CDR3 is TGTGCCAGCAGCTTAGTCTCGTTGTGCAGGGGAGCGGATCAGCCCCAGCATTTT.

The CDR3 region has the DNA TGTGCCAGCAGTGGCCGTTCGGGGACAGGGATCCCCTATAGCAATCAGCCCCAGCATTTT. Residues: CASSGRSGTGIPYSNQPQHF. This sequence joins TRBV6-1 and TRBJ1-5; 9 nucleotides match TRBD1. Germline V gives CDR1 MNHNS, CDR2 SASEGT. The CDR3 has 20 residues. Germline trimming cut 4 bases from V and 0 bases from J; bases unmatched to any gene: 16.

The chain recombines TRBV18 with TRBJ1-5; D possibly corresponds to TRBD1 (6 bases). The ends were cut back, 3 bases at V and 6 bases at J, with 15 bases in the middle. Germline lookup yields CDR1 KGHSH and CDR2 LQKENI. This CDR3 is 15 amino acids long. CDR3 in amino acids: CASSPLQGDAQPQHF. DNA of the CDR3: TGTGCCAGCTCACCCCTACAGGGCGATGCTCAGCCCCAGCATTTT.